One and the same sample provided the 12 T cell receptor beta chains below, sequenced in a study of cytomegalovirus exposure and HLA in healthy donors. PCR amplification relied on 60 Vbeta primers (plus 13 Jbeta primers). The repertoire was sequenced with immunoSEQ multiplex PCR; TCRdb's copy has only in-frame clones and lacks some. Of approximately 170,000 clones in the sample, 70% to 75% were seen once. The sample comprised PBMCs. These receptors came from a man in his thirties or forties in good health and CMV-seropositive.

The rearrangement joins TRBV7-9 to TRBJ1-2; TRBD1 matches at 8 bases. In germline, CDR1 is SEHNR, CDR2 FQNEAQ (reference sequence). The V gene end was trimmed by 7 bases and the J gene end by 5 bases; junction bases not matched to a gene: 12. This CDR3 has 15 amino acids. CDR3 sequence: CASTLGDRRLYGYTF. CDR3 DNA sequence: TGTGCCAGCACCCTGGGGGACAGGAGGCTTTATGGCTACACCTTC.

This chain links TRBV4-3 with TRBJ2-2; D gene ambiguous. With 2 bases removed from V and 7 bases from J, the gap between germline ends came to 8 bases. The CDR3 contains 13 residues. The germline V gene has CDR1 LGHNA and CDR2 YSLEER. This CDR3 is CASSQQPGGELFF. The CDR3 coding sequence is TGCGCCAGCAGCCAACAACCGGGCGGGGAGCTGTTTTTT.

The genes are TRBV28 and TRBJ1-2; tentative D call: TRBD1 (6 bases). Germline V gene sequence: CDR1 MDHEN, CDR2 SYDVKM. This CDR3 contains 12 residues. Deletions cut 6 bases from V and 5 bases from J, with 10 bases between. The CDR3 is CASRYTGYGYTF. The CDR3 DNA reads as TGTGCCAGCAGATATACAGGGTATGGCTACACCTTC.

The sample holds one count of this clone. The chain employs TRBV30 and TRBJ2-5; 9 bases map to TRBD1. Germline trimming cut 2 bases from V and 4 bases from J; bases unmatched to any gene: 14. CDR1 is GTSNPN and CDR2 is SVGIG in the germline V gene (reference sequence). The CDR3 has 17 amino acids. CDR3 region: CAWSPNLSGTGSETQYF. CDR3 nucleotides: TGTGCCTGGAGTCCTAACCTTTCCGGGACAGGGTCAGAGACCCAGTACTTC.

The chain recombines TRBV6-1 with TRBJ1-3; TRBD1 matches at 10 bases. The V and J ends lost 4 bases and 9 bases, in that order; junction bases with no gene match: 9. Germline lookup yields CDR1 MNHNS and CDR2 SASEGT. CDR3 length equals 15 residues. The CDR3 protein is CASSGQGARRGTIYF. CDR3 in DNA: TGTGCCAGCAGTGGACAGGGGGCACGAAGAGGCACCATATATTTT.

The CDR3 DNA sequence: TGTGCCAGCAGCTTAGGGCTACAGGCAGATACGCAGTATTTT. Its translation: CASSLGLQADTQYF. J is TRBJ2-3 and V is TRBV7-2, with a tentative D call TRBD1 (5 bases). The germline V gene has CDR1 SGHTA and CDR2 FQGNSA. The CDR3 loop spans 14 amino acids. The V gene lost 1 base and the J gene lost 4 bases, with 9 bases spanning the gap.

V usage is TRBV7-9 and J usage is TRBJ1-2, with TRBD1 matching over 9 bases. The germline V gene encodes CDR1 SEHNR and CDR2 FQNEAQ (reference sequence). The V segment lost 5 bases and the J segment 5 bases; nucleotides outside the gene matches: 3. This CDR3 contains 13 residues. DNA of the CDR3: TGTGCCAGCAGCCACGGACAGGGGTATGGCTACACCTTC. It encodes CASSHGQGYGYTF.

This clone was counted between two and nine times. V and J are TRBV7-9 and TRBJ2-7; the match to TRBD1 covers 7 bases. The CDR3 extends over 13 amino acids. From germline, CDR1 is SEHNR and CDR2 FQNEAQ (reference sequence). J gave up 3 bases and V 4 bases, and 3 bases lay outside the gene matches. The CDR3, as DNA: TGTGCCAGCAGCTCGGCAGGGGGCTACGAGCAGTACTTC. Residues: CASSSAGGYEQYF.

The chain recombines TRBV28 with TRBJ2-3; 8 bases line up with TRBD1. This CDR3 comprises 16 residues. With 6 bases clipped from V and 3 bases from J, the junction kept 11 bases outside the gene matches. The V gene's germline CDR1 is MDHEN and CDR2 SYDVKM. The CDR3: CASSRTSGGGTDTQYF. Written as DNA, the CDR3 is TGTGCCAGCAGCCGGACCTCAGGGGGCGGTACAGATACGCAGTATTTT.

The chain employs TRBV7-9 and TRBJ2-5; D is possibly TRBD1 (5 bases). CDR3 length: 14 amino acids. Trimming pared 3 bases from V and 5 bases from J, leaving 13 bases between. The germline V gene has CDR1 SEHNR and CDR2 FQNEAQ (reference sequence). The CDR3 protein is CASSFTSGMETQYF. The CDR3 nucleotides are TGTGCCAGCAGCTTCACGTCAGGGATGGAGACCCAGTACTTC.

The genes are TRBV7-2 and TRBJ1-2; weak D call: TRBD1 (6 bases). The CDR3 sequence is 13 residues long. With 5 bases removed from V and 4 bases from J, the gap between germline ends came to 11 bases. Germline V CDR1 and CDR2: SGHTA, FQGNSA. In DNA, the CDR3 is TGTGCCAGCAGCCCCGGACAGTCCTATGGCTACACCTTC. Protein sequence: CASSPGQSYGYTF. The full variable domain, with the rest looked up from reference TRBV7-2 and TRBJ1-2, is GAGVSQSPSNKVTEKGKDVELRCDPISGHTALYWYRQSLGQGLEFLIYFQGNSAPDKSGLPSDRFSAERTGGSVSTLTIQRTQQEDSAVYLCASSPGQSYGYTFGSGTRLTVV.

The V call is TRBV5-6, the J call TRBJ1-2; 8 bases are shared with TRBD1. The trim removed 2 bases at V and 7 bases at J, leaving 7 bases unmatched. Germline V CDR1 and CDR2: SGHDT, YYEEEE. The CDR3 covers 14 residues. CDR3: CASSLRQGASGYTF. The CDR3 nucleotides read TGTGCCAGCAGCTTAAGGCAGGGGGCTAGTGGCTACACCTTC.